This T cell receptor (beta chain) came from a study of read filtering for tumor transcriptome and immune sequencing. At the level of the study: Under 10 patients were R-ISS I, 16 were R-ISS II, over 5 were R-ISS III. Transcriptome libraries were built from DNase-treated RNA. IR-seq gave about 4.05 to 11 million TCR reads per sample; RNA-seq gave roughly 75 to 1,300.

V was clipped by 7 bases and J by 4 bases, with 16 bases between them. The CDR3 is made up of 15 amino acids. CDR1 SGHAT and CDR2 FQDESV come from the germline V gene (reference sequence). This clonotype has a count of ten or more. From 300 to 450 ng of RNA, a library with molecular barcoded alpha/delta and beta/gamma adaptors was made. TCRdb recomputed calls from the reads with MiXCR, one row per CDR3 protein. The sample has 50,000 or so distinct CDR3 sequences, roughly a fifth seen once; the top ten hold 15% to 19%. This sequence joins TRBV11-1 and TRBJ2-2; possibly TRBD1 for D (6 bases). The receptor was isolated from a donor aged 40 or older with multiple myeloma. Sequenced input: a population of CD138-negative cells sorted from bone marrow. The chain's CDR3 is CASTPQGKLTGELFF. Written as DNA, the CDR3 is TGTGCCAGCACCCCCCAGGGGAAACTCACCGGGGAGCTGTTTTTT.